What follows is one T cell receptor beta chain and its context. The germline V gene has CDR1 SGDLS and CDR2 YYNGEE. The CDR3 spans 13 residues. V was trimmed by 3 bases and J by 0 bases, leaving 7 bases between them. The data stem from a study of OX40 agonist ivuxolimab in advanced cancers. Assay: immunoSEQ multiplex PCR; the TCRdb copy retains only in-frame clones and omits some. This table has about 39,000 clones, roughly nine tenths appearing once. The chain has TRBV9 and TRBJ2-7; D perhaps matches TRBD2 (5 bases). This sample comprised CD4+ or CD8+ T cells sorted from blood, obtained in a trial of the OX40 agonist ivuxolimab. The sequence was obtained from an adult with an advanced solid tumor such as melanoma, head and neck, liver or kidney cancer. In DNA form, the CDR3 reads TGTGCCAGCAGCGGAGGGAACTCCTACGAGCAGTACTTC. Residues: CASSGGNSYEQYF. The full variable domain, with the rest looked up from reference TRBV9 and TRBJ2-7, is DSGVTQTPKHLITATGQRVTLRCSPRSGDLSVYWYQQSLDQGLQFLIQYYNGEERAKGNILERFSAQQFPDLHSELNLSSLELGDSALYFCASSGGNSYEQYFGPGTRLTVT.